This section outlines one T cell receptor (beta chain) sequence together with its context. This sample is part of a study of blood T cell repertoires in COVID-19. For the study at large: Specimens from acute and convalescent COVID-19 originated in the United States, Italy and Spain.

Original analysis: The authors estimated nucleated cell counts from reference gene primer amplification. Only in-frame clones appear in the TCRdb table, and some are missing; sequencing was by immunoSEQ multiplex PCR. The D gene and trimming were derived from the DNA, and the V and J assignments and clone size from that table. In the table there are 220,000 or so clones, approximately 86% of which are singletons. The CDR3 is made up of 13 amino acids. Trimming took off 5 bases at V and 5 bases at J, with 12 bases between the two ends. Germline V gene sequence: CDR1 LNHDA, CDR2 SQIVND (reference sequence). Followed over time, Seattle patients had been enrolled while infection was active.

The chain couples TRBV19 to TRBJ1-1; D may be TRBD1 (6 bases). Input material: peripheral blood. The TCR sequence derives from a woman aged 45 to 65 with COVID-19, enrolled during active disease. The CDR3 reads CASSLTGRTEAFF. The CDR3 bases are TGTGCCAGTAGTCTTACAGGGCGGACTGAAGCTTTCTTT. Based on the CDR3 plus reference TRBV19 and TRBJ1-1, the full variable domain is DGGITQSPKYLFRKEGQNVTLSCEQNLNHDAMYWYRQDPGQGLRLIYYSQIVNDFQKGDIAEGYSVSREKKESFPLTVTSAQKNPTAFYLCASSLTGRTEAFFGQGTRLTVV.